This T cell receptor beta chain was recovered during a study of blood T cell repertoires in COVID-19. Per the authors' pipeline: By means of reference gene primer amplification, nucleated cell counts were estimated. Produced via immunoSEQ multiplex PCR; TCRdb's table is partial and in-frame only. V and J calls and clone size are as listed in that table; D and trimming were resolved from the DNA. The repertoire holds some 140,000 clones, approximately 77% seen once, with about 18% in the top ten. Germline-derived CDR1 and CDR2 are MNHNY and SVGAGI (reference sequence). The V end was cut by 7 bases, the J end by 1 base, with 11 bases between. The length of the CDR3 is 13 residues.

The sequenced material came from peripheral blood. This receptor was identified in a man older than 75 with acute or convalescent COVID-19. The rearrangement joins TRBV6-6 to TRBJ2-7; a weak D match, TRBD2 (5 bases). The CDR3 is CASNEGRSYEQYF. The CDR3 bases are TGTGCCAGCAACGAGGGCAGGTCCTACGAGCAGTACTTC.